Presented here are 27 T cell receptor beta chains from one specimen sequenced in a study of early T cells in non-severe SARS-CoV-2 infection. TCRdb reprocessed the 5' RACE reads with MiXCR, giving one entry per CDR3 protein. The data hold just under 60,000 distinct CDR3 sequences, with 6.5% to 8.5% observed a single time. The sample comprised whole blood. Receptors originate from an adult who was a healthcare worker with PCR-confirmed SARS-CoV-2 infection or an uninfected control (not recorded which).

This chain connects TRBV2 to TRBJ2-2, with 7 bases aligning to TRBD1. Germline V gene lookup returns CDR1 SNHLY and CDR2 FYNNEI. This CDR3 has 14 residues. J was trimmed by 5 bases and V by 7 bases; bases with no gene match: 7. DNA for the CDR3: TGTGCCAGCATAGGGGGCGTAGGGACCGGGGAGCTGTTTTTT. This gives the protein CASIGGVGTGELFF. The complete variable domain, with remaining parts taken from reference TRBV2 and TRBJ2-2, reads EPEVTQTPSHQVTQMGQEVILRCVPISNHLYFYWYRQILGQKVEFLVSFYNNEISEKSEIFDDQFSVERPDGSNFTLKIRSTKLEDSAMYFCASIGGVGTGELFFGEGSRLTVL.

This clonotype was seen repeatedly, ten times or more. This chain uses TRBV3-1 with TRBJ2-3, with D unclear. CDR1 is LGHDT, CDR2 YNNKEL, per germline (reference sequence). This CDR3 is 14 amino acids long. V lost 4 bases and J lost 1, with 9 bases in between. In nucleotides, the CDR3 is TGTGCCAGCAGCCTCACCGGCGGCACAGATACGCAGTATTTT. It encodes CASSLTGGTDTQYF.

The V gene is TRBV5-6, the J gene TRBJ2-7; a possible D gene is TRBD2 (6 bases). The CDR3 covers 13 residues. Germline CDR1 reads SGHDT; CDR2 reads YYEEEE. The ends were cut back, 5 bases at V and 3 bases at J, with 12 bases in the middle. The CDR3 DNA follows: TGTGCCAGCAGTAGCGGACCTAACTACGAGCAGTACTTC. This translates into CASSSGPNYEQYF.

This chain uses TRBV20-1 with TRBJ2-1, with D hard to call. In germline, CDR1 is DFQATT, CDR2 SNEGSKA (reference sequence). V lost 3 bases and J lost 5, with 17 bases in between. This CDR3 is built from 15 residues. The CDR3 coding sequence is TGCAGTGCTAGTTGGCGACTGACCCAGGACAATGAGCAGTTCTTC. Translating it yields CSASWRLTQDNEQFF.

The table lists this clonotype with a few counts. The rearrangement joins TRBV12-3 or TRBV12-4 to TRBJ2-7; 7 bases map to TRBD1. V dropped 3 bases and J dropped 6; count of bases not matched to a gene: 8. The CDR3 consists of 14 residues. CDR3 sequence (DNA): TGTGCCAGCAGTTTCGACAGGGAGAGGGTCGAGCAGTACTTC. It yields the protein CASSFDRERVEQYF.

The DNA for the CDR3 is TGTGCCAGCTCACCGCGGGAGACAGATACGCAGTATTTT. This translates into CASSPRETDTQYF. This rearrangement joins TRBV18 to TRBJ2-3; 7 bases are shared with TRBD2. The CDR3 has 13 amino acids. From germline, CDR1 is KGHSH and CDR2 LQKENI. Losses at the gene ends were 3 bases for V and 3 bases for J; bases not matched to a gene: 0.

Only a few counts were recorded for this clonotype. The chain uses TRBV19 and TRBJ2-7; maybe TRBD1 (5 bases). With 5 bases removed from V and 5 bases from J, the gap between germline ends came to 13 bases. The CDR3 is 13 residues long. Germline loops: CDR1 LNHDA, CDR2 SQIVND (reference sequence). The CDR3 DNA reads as TGTGCCAGTAGTCCCACGACAGTCCACGAGCAGTACTTC. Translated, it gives CASSPTTVHEQYF.

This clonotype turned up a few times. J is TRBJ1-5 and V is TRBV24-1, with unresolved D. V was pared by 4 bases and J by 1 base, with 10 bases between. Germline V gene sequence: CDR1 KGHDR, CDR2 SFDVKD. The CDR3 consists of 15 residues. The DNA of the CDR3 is TGTGCCACCAGTGAAAGTGGAAGAAGCAATCAGCCCCAGCATTTT. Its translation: CATSESGRSNQPQHF.

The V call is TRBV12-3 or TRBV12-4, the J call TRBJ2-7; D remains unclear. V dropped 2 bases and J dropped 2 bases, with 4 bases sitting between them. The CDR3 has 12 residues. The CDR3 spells CASSLLAYEQYF. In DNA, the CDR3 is TGTGCCAGCAGTTTACTAGCCTACGAGCAGTACTTC.

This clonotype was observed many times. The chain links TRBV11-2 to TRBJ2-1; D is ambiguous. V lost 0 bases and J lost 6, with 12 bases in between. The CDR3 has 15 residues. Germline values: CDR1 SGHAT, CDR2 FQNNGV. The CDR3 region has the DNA TGTGCCAGCAGCTTAGACCAAGACGTAGGCAATGAGCAGTTCTTC. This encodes CASSLDQDVGNEQFF.

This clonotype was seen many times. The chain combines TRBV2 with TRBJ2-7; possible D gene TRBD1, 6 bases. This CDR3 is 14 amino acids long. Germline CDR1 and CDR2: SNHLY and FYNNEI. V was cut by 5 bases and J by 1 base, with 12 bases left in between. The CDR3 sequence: CASSPLTGSYEQYF. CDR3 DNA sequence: TGTGCCAGCAGTCCCCTGACAGGTTCCTACGAGCAGTACTTC. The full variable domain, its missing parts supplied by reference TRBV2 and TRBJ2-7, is EPEVTQTPSHQVTQMGQEVILRCVPISNHLYFYWYRQILGQKVEFLVSFYNNEISEKSEIFDDQFSVERPDGSNFTLKIRSTKLEDSAMYFCASSPLTGSYEQYFGPGTRLTVT.

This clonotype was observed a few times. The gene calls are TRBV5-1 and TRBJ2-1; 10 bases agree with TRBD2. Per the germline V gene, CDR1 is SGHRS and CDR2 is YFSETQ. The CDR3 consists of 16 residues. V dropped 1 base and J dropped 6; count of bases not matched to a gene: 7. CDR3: CASSLPPLAGVNEQFF. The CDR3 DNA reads TGCGCCAGCAGCTTGCCCCCGCTAGCGGGAGTCAATGAGCAGTTCTTC.

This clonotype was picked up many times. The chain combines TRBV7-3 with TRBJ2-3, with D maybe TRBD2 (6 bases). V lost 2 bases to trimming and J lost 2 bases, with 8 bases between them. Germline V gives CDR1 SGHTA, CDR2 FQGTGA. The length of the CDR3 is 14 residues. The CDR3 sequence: CASSLGGATDTQYF. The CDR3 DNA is TGTGCCAGCAGCTTAGGCGGGGCCACAGATACGCAGTATTTT.

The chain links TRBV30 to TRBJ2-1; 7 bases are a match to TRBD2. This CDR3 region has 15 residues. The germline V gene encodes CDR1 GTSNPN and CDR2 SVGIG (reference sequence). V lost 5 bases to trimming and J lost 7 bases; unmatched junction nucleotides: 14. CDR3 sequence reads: CAWGGDSGPGNEQFF. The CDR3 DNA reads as TGTGCCTGGGGGGGTGATAGCGGGCCGGGGAATGAGCAGTTCTTC.

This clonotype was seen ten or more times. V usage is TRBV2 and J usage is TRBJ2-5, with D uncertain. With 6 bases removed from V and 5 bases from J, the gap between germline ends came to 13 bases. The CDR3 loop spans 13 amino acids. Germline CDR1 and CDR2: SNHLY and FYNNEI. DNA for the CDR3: TGTGCCAGCAGCCCGCCAGGAACGGAGACCCAGTACTTC. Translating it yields CASSPPGTETQYF.

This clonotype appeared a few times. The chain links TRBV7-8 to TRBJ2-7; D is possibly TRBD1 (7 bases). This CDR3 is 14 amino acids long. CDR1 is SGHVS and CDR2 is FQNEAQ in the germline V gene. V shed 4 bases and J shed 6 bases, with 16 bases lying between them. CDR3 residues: CASSSLGGQSEQYF. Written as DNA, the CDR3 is TGTGCCAGCAGCTCCCTGGGGGGACAGAGCGAGCAGTACTTC.

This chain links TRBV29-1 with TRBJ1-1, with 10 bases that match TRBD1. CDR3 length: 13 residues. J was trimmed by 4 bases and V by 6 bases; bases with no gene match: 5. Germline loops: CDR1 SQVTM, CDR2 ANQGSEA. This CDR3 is CSVRTGGSTEAFF. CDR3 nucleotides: TGCAGCGTCCGGACAGGGGGAAGCACTGAAGCTTTCTTT.

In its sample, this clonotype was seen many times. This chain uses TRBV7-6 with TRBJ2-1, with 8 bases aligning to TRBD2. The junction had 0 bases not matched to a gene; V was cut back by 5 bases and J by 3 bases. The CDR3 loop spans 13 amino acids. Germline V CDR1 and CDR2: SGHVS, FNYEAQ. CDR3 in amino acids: CASSAGGYNEQFF. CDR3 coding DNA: TGTGCCAGCAGCGCGGGGGGCTACAATGAGCAGTTCTTC. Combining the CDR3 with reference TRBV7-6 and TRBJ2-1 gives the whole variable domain GAGVSQSPRYKVTKRGQDVALRCDPISGHVSLYWYRQALGQGPEFLTYFNYEAQQDKSGLPNDRFSAERPEGSISTLTIQRTEQRDSAMYRCASSAGGYNEQFFGPGTRLTVL.

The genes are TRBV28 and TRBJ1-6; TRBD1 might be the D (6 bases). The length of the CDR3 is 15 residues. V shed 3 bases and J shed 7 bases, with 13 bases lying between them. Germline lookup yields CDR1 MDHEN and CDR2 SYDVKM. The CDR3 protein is CASSFGGMVNSPLHF. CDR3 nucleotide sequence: TGTGCCAGCAGTTTTGGGGGCATGGTAAATTCACCCCTCCACTTT.

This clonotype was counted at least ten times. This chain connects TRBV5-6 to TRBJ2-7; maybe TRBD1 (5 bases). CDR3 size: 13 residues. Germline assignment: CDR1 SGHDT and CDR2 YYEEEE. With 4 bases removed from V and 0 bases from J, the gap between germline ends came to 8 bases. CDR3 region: CASSDDSSYEQYF. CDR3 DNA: TGTGCCAGCAGCGACGACAGCTCCTACGAGCAGTACTTC.

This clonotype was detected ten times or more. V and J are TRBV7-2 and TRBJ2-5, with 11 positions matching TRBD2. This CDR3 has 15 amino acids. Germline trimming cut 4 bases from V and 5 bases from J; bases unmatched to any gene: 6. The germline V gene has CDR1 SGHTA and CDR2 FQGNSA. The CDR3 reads CASSSTSGSLETQYF. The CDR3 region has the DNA TGTGCCAGCAGCTCCACTAGCGGGAGCCTTGAGACCCAGTACTTC.

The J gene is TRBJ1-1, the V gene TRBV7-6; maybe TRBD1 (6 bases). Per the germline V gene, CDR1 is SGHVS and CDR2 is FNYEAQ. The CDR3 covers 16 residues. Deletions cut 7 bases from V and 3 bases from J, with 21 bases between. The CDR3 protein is CASTLGTPPGYTEAFF. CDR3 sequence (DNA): TGTGCCAGCACCCTTGGGACACCGCCGGGATACACTGAAGCTTTCTTT.

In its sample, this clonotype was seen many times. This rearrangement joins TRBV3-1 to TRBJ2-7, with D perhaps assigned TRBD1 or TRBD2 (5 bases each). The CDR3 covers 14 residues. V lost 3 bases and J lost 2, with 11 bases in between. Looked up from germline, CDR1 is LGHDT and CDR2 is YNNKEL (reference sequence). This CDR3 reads CASSQFQGPYEQYF. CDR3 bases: TGTGCCAGCAGCCAGTTTCAGGGACCCTACGAGCAGTACTTC.

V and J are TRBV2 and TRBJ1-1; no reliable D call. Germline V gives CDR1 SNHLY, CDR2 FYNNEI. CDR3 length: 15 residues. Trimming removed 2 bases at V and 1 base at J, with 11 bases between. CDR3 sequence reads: CASSETPRQNTEAFF. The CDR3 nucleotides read TGTGCCAGCAGTGAAACCCCTCGACAGAACACTGAAGCTTTCTTT. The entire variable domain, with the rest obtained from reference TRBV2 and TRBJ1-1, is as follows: EPEVTQTPSHQVTQMGQEVILRCVPISNHLYFYWYRQILGQKVEFLVSFYNNEISEKSEIFDDQFSVERPDGSNFTLKIRSTKLEDSAMYFCASSETPRQNTEAFFGQGTRLTVV.

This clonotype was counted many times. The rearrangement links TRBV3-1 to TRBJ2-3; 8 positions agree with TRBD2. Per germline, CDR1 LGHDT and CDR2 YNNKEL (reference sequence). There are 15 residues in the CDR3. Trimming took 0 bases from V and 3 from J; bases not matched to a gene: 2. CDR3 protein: CASSQESGRTDTQYF. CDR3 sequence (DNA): TGTGCCAGCAGCCAAGAGAGCGGGAGAACAGATACGCAGTATTTT.

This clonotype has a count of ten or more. CDR3 protein: CASSDNSHQPQHF. In DNA form, the CDR3 reads TGTGCCAGCAGCGACAACAGCCATCAGCCCCAGCATTTT. The V call is TRBV7-9, the J call TRBJ1-5; D ambiguous. The CDR3 has 13 residues. Germline-derived CDR1 and CDR2 are SEHNR and FQNEAQ (reference sequence). Trimming shortened V by 5 bases and J by 5 bases, and 10 bases separated the two germline ends.

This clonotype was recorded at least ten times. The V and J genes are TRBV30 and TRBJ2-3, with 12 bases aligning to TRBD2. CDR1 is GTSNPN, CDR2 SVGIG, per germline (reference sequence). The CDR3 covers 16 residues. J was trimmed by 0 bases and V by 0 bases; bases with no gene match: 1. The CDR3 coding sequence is TGTGCCTGGAGTGTGGGGACTAGCGGGAGCACAGATACGCAGTATTTT. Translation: CAWSVGTSGSTDTQYF.